Below, one T cell receptor beta chain is given with its context. This sample is drawn from a study of shared clonotypes between healthy human individuals. Each donor was a Caucasian adult residing in Nashville, Tennessee. Division of CD4+ cells produced a CD45RA+ naive subset and a CD45RA-negative memory subset. In the original workflow: ImmunoSEQ output held junction-only sequences without quality scores, so filtering differed. Generated by immunoSEQ multiplex PCR, the TCRdb table keeps only in-frame clones and is missing some. The V and J calls and clone size are taken from that table; D and trimming were inferred from the DNA. The sample contains fewer than 1.6 million clones, approximately 98.5% of which appear only once. Trimming removed 7 bases from V and 1 base from J; junction bases left unmatched: 7. In germline, CDR1 is LNHDA, CDR2 SQIVND (reference sequence). This CDR3 has 15 amino acids.

J is TRBJ2-7 and V is TRBV19, with 10 bases that match TRBD2. Material: naive CD4+ T cells sorted from blood. Subset reported: CD45RA+ positively selected. This sequence originates from a man aged 25-45 years in good health. Written as DNA, the CDR3 is TGTGCCAGTAAGGCTAGCGGGAGTGTGTCCTACGAGCAGTACTTC. Amino acid sequence: CASKASGSVSYEQYF.